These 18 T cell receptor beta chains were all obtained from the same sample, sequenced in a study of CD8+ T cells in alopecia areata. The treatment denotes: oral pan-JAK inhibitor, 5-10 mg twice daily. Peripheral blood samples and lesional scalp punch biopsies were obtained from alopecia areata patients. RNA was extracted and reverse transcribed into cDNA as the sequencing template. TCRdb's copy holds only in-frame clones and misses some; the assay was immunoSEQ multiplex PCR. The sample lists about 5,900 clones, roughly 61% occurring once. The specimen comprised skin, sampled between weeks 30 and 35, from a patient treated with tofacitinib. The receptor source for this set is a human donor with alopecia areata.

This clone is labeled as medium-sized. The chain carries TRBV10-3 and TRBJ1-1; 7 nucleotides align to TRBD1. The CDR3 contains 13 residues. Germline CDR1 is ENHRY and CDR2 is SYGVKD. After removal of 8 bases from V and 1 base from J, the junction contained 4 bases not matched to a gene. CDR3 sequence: CAIGRQGNTEAFF. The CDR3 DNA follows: TGTGCCATCGGAAGACAGGGGAACACTGAAGCTTTCTTT.

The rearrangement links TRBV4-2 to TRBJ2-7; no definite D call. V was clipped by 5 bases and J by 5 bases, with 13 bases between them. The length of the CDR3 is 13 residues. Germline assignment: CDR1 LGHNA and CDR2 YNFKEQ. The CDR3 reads CASSSLGKDEQYF. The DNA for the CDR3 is TGTGCCAGCAGCTCATTGGGGAAGGACGAGCAGTACTTC.

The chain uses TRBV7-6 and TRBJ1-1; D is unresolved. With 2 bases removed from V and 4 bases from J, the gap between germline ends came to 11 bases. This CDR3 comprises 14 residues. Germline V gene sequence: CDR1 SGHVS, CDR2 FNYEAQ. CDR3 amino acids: CASSLSMGSTEAFF. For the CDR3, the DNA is TGTGCCAGCAGCTTATCCATGGGGTCCACTGAAGCTTTCTTT.

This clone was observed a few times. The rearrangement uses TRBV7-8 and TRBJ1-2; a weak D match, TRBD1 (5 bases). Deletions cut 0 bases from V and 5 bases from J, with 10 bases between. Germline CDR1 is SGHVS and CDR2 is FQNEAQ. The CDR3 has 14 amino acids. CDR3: CASSLAQEGYGYTF. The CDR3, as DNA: TGTGCCAGCAGCTTAGCGCAGGAGGGGTATGGCTACACCTTC.

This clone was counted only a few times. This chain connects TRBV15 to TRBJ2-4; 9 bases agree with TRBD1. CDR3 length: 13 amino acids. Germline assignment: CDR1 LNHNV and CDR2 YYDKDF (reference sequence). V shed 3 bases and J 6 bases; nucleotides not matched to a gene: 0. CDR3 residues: CATSRDRGNIQYF. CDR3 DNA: TGTGCCACCAGCAGGGACAGGGGAAACATTCAGTACTTC. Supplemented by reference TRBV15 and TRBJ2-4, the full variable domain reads DAMVIQNPRYQVTQFGKPVTLSCSQTLNHNVMYWYQQKSSQAPKLLFHYYDKDFNNEADTPDNFQSRRPNTSFCFLDIRSPGLGDTAMYLCATSRDRGNIQYFGAGTRLSVL.

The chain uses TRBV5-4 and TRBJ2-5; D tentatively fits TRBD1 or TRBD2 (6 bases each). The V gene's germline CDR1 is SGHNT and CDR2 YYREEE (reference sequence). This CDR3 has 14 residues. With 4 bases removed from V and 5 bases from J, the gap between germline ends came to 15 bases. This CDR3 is CASSPPGAEETQYF. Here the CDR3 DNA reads TGTGCCAGCAGCCCTCCGGGGGCGGAGGAGACCCAGTACTTC.

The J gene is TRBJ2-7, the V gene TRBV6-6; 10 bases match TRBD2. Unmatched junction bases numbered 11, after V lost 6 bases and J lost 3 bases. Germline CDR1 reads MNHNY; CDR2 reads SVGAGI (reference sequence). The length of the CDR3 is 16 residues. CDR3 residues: CASSLILTSGNYEQYF. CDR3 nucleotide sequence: TGTGCCAGCAGCCTTATCCTAACTAGCGGGAACTACGAGCAGTACTTC.

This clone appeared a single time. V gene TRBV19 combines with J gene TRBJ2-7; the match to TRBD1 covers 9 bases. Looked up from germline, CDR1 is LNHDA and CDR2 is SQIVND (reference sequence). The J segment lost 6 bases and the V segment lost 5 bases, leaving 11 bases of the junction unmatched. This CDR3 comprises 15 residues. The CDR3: CASSGSGTGKFEQYF. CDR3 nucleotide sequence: TGTGCCAGTAGTGGATCCGGGACAGGGAAGTTCGAGCAGTACTTC.

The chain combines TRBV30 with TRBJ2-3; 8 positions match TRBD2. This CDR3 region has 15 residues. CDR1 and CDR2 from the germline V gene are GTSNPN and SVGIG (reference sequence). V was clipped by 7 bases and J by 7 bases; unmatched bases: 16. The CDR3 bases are TGTGCCTCCGCGGGGGGACTTTCCTCGGGGAATACGCAGTATTTT. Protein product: CASAGGLSSGNTQYF.

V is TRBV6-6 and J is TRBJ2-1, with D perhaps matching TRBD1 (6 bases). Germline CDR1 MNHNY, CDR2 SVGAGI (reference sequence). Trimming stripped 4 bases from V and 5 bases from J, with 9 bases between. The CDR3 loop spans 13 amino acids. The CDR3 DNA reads TGTGCCAGCAGTTTCAACAGGGACAATGAGCAGTTCTTC. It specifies CASSFNRDNEQFF.

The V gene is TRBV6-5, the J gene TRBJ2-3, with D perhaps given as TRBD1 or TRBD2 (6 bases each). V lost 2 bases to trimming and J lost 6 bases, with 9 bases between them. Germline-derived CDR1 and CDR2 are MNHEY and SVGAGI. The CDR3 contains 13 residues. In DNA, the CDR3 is TGTGCCAGCAGTTACAAGGGGGGCGATACGCAGTATTTT. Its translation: CASSYKGGDTQYF.

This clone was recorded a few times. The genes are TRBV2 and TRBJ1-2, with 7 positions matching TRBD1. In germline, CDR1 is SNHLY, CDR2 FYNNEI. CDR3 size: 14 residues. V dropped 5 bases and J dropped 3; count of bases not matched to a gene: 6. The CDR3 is CASSSDRVDYGYTF. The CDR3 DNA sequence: TGTGCCAGCAGTTCAGACAGGGTGGACTATGGCTACACCTTC.

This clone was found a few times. Here the CDR3 DNA reads TGTGCCAGCAGCTTAGGAGGGGATACGCAGTATTTT. Its translation: CASSLGGDTQYF. The genes are TRBV11-3 and TRBJ2-3, with a weak D call TRBD2 (5 bases). Trimming took 1 base from V and 6 from J, leaving 5 bases between them. The CDR3 sequence is 12 residues long. Germline loops: CDR1 SGHNT, CDR2 YENEEA.

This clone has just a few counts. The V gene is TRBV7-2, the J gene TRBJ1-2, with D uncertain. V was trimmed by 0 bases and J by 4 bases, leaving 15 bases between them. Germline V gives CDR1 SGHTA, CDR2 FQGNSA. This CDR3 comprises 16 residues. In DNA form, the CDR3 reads TGTGCCAGCAGCTTAGCGGCCGACCGCTACTTCTATGGCTACACCTTC. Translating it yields CASSLAADRYFYGYTF.

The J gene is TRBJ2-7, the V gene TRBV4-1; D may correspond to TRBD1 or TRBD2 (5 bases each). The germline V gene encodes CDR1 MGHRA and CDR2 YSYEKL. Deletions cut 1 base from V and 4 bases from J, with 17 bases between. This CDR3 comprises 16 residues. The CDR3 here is CASSQVRDGNQYEQYF. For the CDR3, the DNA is TGCGCCAGCAGCCAAGTCCGGGACGGGAACCAATACGAGCAGTACTTC.

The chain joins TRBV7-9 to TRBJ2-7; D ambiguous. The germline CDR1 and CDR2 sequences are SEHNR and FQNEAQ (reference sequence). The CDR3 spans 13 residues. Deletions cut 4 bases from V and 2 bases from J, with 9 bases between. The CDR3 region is CASSSRGPYEQYF. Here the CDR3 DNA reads TGTGCCAGCAGCTCGAGAGGACCCTACGAGCAGTACTTC.

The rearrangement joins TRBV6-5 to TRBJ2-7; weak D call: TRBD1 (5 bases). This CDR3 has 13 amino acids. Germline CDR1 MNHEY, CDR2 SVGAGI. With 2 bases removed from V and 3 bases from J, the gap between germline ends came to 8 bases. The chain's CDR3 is CASSYDSDYEQYF. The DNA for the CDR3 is TGTGCCAGCAGTTACGACAGCGACTACGAGCAGTACTTC.

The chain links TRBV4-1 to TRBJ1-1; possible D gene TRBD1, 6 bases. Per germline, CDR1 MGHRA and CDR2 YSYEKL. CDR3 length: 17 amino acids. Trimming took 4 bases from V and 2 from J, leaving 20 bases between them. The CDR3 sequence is CASSRESLQGDNTEAFF. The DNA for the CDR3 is TGCGCCAGCAGCCGAGAAAGCCTACAGGGAGATAACACTGAAGCTTTCTTT.